This TCR beta chain was observed in a study of T cell clones after liver transplantation. Findings and caveats of the study: Low donor cell numbers restricted donor-reactive repertoire measurement in a couple of subjects.

Germline CDR1 reads MDHEN; CDR2 reads SYDVKM. With V trimmed by 5 bases and J by 4 bases, 12 bases remained unmatched. The CDR3 extends over 17 amino acids. A note on this clone: The antigen is undetermined.

Only in-frame clones appear in the TCRdb table, and some are missing; sequencing was by immunoSEQ multiplex PCR. Of 50,000 to 55,000 clones listed, 65% to 80% are singletons. The receptor's source is a human patient who received a liver transplant. Some T cells may originate from the graft donor. The chain combines TRBV28 with TRBJ1-1; the match to TRBD1 covers 11 bases. Sequenced here: CD4+ T cells from blood, sampled around 52 months after liver transplant. For the CDR3, the DNA is TGTGCCAGCAGTGAGCGGACAGGGGGCCCGACTGCCACTGAAGCTTTCTTT. Translating gives CASSERTGGPTATEAFF.